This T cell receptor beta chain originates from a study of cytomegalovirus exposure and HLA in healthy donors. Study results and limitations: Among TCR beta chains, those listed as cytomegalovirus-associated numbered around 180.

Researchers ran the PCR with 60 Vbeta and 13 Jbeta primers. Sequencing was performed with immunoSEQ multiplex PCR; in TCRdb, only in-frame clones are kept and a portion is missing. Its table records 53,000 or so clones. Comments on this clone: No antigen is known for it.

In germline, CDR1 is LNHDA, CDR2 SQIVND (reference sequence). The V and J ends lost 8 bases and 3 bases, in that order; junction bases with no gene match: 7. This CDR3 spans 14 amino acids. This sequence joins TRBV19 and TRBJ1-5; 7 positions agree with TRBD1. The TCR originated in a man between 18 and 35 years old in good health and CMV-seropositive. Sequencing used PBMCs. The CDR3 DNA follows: TGTGCCAGTGGGGACAGACTTAACAATCAGCCCCAGCATTTT. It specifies CASGDRLNNQPQHF.